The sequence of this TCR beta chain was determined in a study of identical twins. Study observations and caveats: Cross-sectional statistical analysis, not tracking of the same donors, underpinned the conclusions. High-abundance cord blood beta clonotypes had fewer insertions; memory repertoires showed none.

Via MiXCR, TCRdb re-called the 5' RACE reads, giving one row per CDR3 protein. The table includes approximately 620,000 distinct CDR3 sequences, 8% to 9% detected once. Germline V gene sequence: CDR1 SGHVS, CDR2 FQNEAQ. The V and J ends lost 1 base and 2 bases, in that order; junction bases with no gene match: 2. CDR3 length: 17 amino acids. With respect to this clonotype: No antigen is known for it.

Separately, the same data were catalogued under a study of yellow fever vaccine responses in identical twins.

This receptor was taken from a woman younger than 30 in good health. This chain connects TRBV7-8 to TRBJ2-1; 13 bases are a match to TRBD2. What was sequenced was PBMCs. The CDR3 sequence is CASSLGLAGGAYNEQFF. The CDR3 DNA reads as TGTGCCAGCAGCTTAGGACTAGCGGGAGGAGCCTACAATGAGCAGTTCTTC.